The entry below describes one T cell receptor (beta chain). Its antigen is unidentified. The sample is drawn from a study of response to subunit inactivated influenza vaccine. There are 13 residues in the CDR3. CDR1 and CDR2 (germline): MNHEY, SVGEGT. Trimming removed 4 bases at V and 6 bases at J, with 12 bases between. The study's findings and limits: That few new T cells are recruited by each seasonal influenza vaccination was the authors' suggestion.

Using its own MiXCR run on the RT-PCR reads, TCRdb lists one record per CDR3 protein. The data show 600,000 to 850,000 distinct CDR3 sequences, 14% seen once. The J gene is TRBJ1-2, the V gene TRBV6-2 or TRBV6-3, with D tentatively TRBD1 (5 bases). The TCR originated in a man in his forties or fifties who received an inactivated influenza vaccine. The sample in question was PBMCs from blood, obtained around 14 days before vaccination. The CDR3: CASSFDRGHGYTF. CDR3 nucleotides: TGTGCCAGCAGTTTCGACCGGGGACATGGCTACACCTTC.